One and the same sample provided the 14 T cell receptor beta chains below, sequenced in a study of blood T cells in healthy people across ages. A second PCR of roughly 7 to 11 cycles used a sample-barcoded 5' primer and a J-beta primer mix. TCRdb reanalysed the 5' RACE reads using MiXCR and keeps one entry per CDR3 protein. This repertoire shows around 1,000,000 distinct CDR3 sequences, approximately 25% found once; its top ten account for around 0.75%. These data are also associated with another study on T cells of mothers and their children.

The specimen sequenced was blood. These receptors all stem from a girl aged 2 to 10 in good health.

Only a few counts were recorded for this clonotype. The gene calls are TRBV12-3 or TRBV12-4 and TRBJ1-1, with 7 bases identical to TRBD1. The junction had 6 bases not matched to a gene; V was cut back by 6 bases and J by 5 bases. The CDR3 runs 13 residues. The CDR3: CASRRGQETEAFF. DNA for the CDR3: TGTGCCAGCAGACGAGGACAGGAGACTGAAGCTTTCTTT.

This clonotype was recorded a few times. The V and J genes are TRBV6-4 and TRBJ2-1, with 12 bases matching TRBD1. The better agreement between TRBJ2-7 and the DNA end casts doubt on the J call. Germline CDR1 reads MRHNA; CDR2 reads SNTAGT. This CDR3 region has 13 residues. CDR3 amino acids: CATEGTGGCEQYF. In nucleotides, the CDR3 is TGTGCCACCGAAGGGACAGGGGGCTGCGAGCAGTACTTC.

The chain is built from TRBV7-2 and TRBJ2-3; no definite D call. V shed 2 bases and J shed 0 bases, with 9 bases lying between them. CDR3 length: 15 amino acids. Germline V gene data show CDR1 as SGHTA and CDR2 as FQGNSA. The CDR3 sequence is CASSLSSASTDTQYF. The CDR3 coding sequence is TGTGCCAGCAGCTTAAGTTCGGCTAGCACAGATACGCAGTATTTT. Full variable domain (remainder filled in from reference TRBV7-2 and TRBJ2-3): GAGVSQSPSNKVTEKGKDVELRCDPISGHTALYWYRQSLGQGLEFLIYFQGNSAPDKSGLPSDRFSAERTGGSVSTLTIQRTQQEDSAVYLCASSLSSASTDTQYFGPGTRLTVL.

In its sample, this clonotype was seen many times. The chain uses TRBV28 and TRBJ1-1, with D hard to call. Germline-derived CDR1 and CDR2 are MDHEN and SYDVKM. V lost 7 bases, J lost 5 bases, and 17 bases lay in between. The CDR3 extends over 14 amino acids. CDR3 sequence (DNA): TGTGCCAGCACACCCCCCGTATCCGGGACTGAAGCTTTCTTT. Residues: CASTPPVSGTEAFF.

Notes on this clonotype: One end of the junction does not line up with germline, which may come from a read error. The chain uses TRBV7-9 and TRBJ2-7, with D uncertain. CDR1 is SEHNR and CDR2 is FQNEAQ in the germline V gene (reference sequence). CDR3 length: 13 residues. CDR3 residues: CAGSFGDAYEQYF. The CDR3 DNA follows: TGTGCCGGCAGCTTTGGGGATGCTTACGAGCAGTACTTC.

The chain carries TRBV7-2 and TRBJ2-3; D remains unclear. CDR3 length: 13 residues. Germline V gives CDR1 SGHTA, CDR2 FQGNSA. V was clipped by 6 bases and J by 4 bases, with 11 bases between them. This CDR3 is CASRPASPDTQYF. The CDR3 nucleotides are TGTGCCAGCAGACCCGCCTCCCCAGATACGCAGTATTTT.

This chain links TRBV29-1 with TRBJ2-5, with D perhaps matching TRBD1 (5 bases). V was cut by 7 bases and J by 0 bases, with 12 bases left in between. This CDR3 region has 13 residues. CDR1 and CDR2 from the germline V gene are SQVTM and ANQGSEA. CDR3 nucleotides: TGCAGCGGGCGTGCAGGGAACCAAGAGACCCAGTACTTC. Protein sequence: CSGRAGNQETQYF.

A few counts support this clonotype. The conserved phenylalanine or tryptophan normally closing the CDR3 is absent here, so this likely arose from a read error. This chain joins TRBV9 and TRBJ1-2; 7 bases line up with TRBD1. The V segment lost 7 bases and the J segment 2 bases; nucleotides outside the gene matches: 5. CDR1 is SGDLS and CDR2 is YYNGEE in the germline V gene. This CDR3 comprises 13 residues. The CDR3 sequence is CASSGTENYGYTL. In DNA form, the CDR3 reads TGTGCCAGCTCGGGGACAGAGAACTATGGCTACACCCTC.

This clonotype has more than one count but fewer than ten. The V gene is TRBV7-2, the J gene TRBJ2-4, with D perhaps TRBD1 (5 bases). The germline gives CDR1 SGHTA, CDR2 FQGNSA. V shed 1 base and J shed 6 bases, with 7 bases lying between them. The CDR3 spans 13 residues. The chain's CDR3 is CASSLGQINIQYF. The CDR3 DNA follows: TGTGCCAGCAGCTTAGGACAGATAAACATTCAGTACTTC.

This clonotype has more than one count but fewer than ten. This sequence joins TRBV7-9 and TRBJ2-5, with TRBD1 as a possible D gene (5 bases). Germline CDR1 and CDR2: SEHNR and FQNEAQ (reference sequence). Trimming removed 4 bases from V and 4 bases from J, with 13 bases in between. The CDR3 runs to 14 residues. The CDR3 reads CASSSDMFLETQYF. The CDR3 region has the DNA TGTGCCAGCAGCTCGGACATGTTTCTAGAGACCCAGTACTTC.

V usage is TRBV7-2 and J usage is TRBJ2-3, with 9 bases aligning to TRBD2. Germline CDR1 and CDR2: SGHTA and FQGNSA. V dropped 5 bases and J dropped 4; count of bases not matched to a gene: 13. This CDR3 region has 17 residues. CDR3 region: CASSTISSGSRSDTQYF. The CDR3 DNA follows: TGTGCCAGCAGCACAATAAGTAGCGGGAGTAGGTCAGATACGCAGTATTTT.

This clonotype was counted only a few times. V usage is TRBV9 and J usage is TRBJ2-7; D not certain. Trimming took 0 bases from V and 0 from J, leaving 7 bases between them. This CDR3 comprises 14 residues. CDR1 and CDR2 from the germline V gene are SGDLS and YYNGEE. CDR3 nucleotide sequence: TGTGCCAGCAGCGTAGTCGGTAGCTCCTACGAGCAGTACTTC. This gives the protein CASSVVGSSYEQYF.

The chain joins TRBV4-1 to TRBJ2-7, with D possibly TRBD1 on 6 matching bases. Germline V gene lookup returns CDR1 MGHRA and CDR2 YSYEKL. The CDR3 contains 15 residues. Trimming took off 2 bases at V and 0 bases at J, with 11 bases between the two ends. CDR3 sequence (DNA): TGCGCCAGCAGCCAAAAGACAGGAGACTCCTACGAGCAGTACTTC. Amino acid sequence: CASSQKTGDSYEQYF.

This clonotype has more than one count but fewer than ten. The chain couples TRBV18 to TRBJ1-2; no definite D call. V lost 0 bases to trimming and J lost 6 bases, with 8 bases between them. Germline V CDR1 and CDR2: KGHSH, LQKENI. There are 13 residues in the CDR3. CDR3 nucleotides: TGTGCCAGCTCACCACCGAACGGGGATGGCTACACCTTC. Its translation is CASSPPNGDGYTF.